These 26 T cell receptor beta chains were all obtained from the same sample, sequenced in a study of cytomegalovirus exposure and HLA in healthy donors. In the PCR, 60 Vbeta and 13 Jbeta primers were used. The repertoire was sequenced with immunoSEQ multiplex PCR; TCRdb's copy has only in-frame clones and lacks some. The sample has approximately 130,000 clones, around 77% seen once. Sequencing was carried out using PBMCs. The receptors come from a man between 50 and 59 years old in good health and CMV-seronegative.

V usage is TRBV27 and J usage is TRBJ2-7; 10 bases are a match to TRBD2. The trim removed 7 bases at V and 7 bases at J, leaving 13 bases unmatched. CDR1 MNHEY and CDR2 SMNVEV come from the germline V gene (reference sequence). The CDR3 has 15 amino acids. The CDR3 region has the DNA TGTGCCAGCAAAACCCACGCTAGCGGGAGTGGTGAGCAGTACTTC. Encoded protein: CASKTHASGSGEQYF.

In its sample, this clone was seen once. The rearrangement joins TRBV28 to TRBJ1-3; D is uncertain. The CDR3 sequence is 15 residues long. Trimming removed 5 bases at V and 1 base at J, with 12 bases between. Germline-derived CDR1 and CDR2 are MDHEN and SYDVKM. CDR3 bases: TGTGCCAGCAGTCCCCGGCAGGCGTCTGGAAACACCATATATTTT. Its translation is CASSPRQASGNTIYF.

This rearrangement joins TRBV18 to TRBJ2-3, with D perhaps TRBD1 (6 bases). The CDR3 runs to 17 residues. The V gene lost 1 base and the J gene lost 1 base, with 15 bases spanning the gap. CDR1 is KGHSH and CDR2 is LQKENI in the germline V gene. The CDR3 protein is CASSPRFLGAGTDTQYF. The DNA of the CDR3 is TGTGCCAGCTCACCACGCTTCTTGGGGGCCGGCACAGATACGCAGTATTTT. Combining the CDR3 with reference TRBV18 and TRBJ2-3 gives the whole variable domain NAGVMQNPRHLVRRRGQEARLRCSPMKGHSHVYWYRQLPEEGLKFMVYLQKENIIDESGMPKERFSAEFPKEGPSILRIQQVVRGDSAAYFCASSPRFLGAGTDTQYFGPGTRLTVL.

The chain joins TRBV28 to TRBJ2-3; D possibly corresponds to TRBD1 (5 bases). Germline assignment: CDR1 MDHEN and CDR2 SYDVKM. V gave up 3 bases and J gave up 2 bases, with 12 bases separating them. This CDR3 has 15 residues. The CDR3 sequence: CASSLRQPNTDTQYF. CDR3 nucleotides: TGTGCCAGCAGTTTGCGACAGCCAAACACAGATACGCAGTATTTT.

This rearrangement joins TRBV13 to TRBJ2-5, with TRBD1 matching over 9 bases. CDR1 and CDR2 from the germline V gene are PRHDT and FYEKMQ (reference sequence). This CDR3 region has 15 residues. With 2 bases clipped from V and 4 bases from J, the junction kept 5 bases outside the gene matches. In DNA, the CDR3 is TGTGCCAGCAGCTTACCCGGGACAGGGAGAGAGACCCAGTACTTC. Translating gives CASSLPGTGRETQYF.

The chain links TRBV2 to TRBJ2-7; D perhaps matches TRBD1 (5 bases). Germline V lookup: CDR1 SNHLY, CDR2 FYNNEI. CDR3 length: 12 residues. Trimming took 4 bases from V and 5 from J, leaving 9 bases between them. Written as DNA, the CDR3 is TGTGCCAGCAGTGTGGGGCTCAACGAGCAGTACTTC. This encodes CASSVGLNEQYF.

A few counts support this clone. This rearrangement joins TRBV28 to TRBJ1-1, with D perhaps matching TRBD1 (6 bases). The length of the CDR3 is 18 residues. Between the trimmed V and J ends, which lost 3 bases and 0 bases, there was a span of 20 bases. The germline gives CDR1 MDHEN, CDR2 SYDVKM. The DNA of the CDR3 is TGTGCCAGCAGTTTTTCAAGGGCCCGACAGGTGATGAACACTGAAGCTTTCTTT. Protein: CASSFSRARQVMNTEAFF. The variable domain in full, completed from reference TRBV28 and TRBJ1-1, reads DVKVTQSSRYLVKRTGEKVFLECVQDMDHENMFWYRQDPGLGLRLIYFSYDVKMKEKGDIPEGYSVSREKKERFSLILESASTNQTSMYLCASSFSRARQVMNTEAFFGQGTRLTVV.

The chain carries TRBV30 and TRBJ2-7; 14 bases map to TRBD2. The CDR3 sequence is 15 residues long. Germline V gene lookup returns CDR1 GTSNPN and CDR2 SVGIG (reference sequence). The ends lost 1 base at V and 9 bases at J; junction bases unmatched: 8. CDR3 residues: CAWSASGLAGEGQYF. The CDR3 DNA reads as TGTGCCTGGAGTGCATCGGGACTAGCGGGAGAGGGGCAGTACTTC.

V gene TRBV15 combines with J gene TRBJ2-7; 8 nucleotides line up with TRBD1. The CDR3 is 15 amino acids. Germline CDR1 reads LNHNV; CDR2 reads YYDKDF (reference sequence). V lost 0 bases and J lost 2; bases outside the gene matches: 3. The CDR3 region is CATSRDKGQAYEQYF. DNA of the CDR3: TGTGCCACCAGCAGAGACAAGGGACAGGCCTACGAGCAGTACTTC. The whole variable domain, remainder taken from reference TRBV15 and TRBJ2-7, is DAMVIQNPRYQVTQFGKPVTLSCSQTLNHNVMYWYQQKSSQAPKLLFHYYDKDFNNEADTPDNFQSRRPNTSFCFLDIRSPGLGDTAMYLCATSRDKGQAYEQYFGPGTRLTVT.

The V call is TRBV28, the J call TRBJ2-3; 8 bases are shared with TRBD2. The V gene end was trimmed by 3 bases and the J gene end by 8 bases; junction bases not matched to a gene: 10. CDR1 is MDHEN, CDR2 SYDVKM, per germline. This CDR3 region has 15 residues. CDR3 DNA sequence: TGTGCCAGCAGTTTGCTATTCCGGGAGGGTGGTACGCAGTATTTT. Translation: CASSLLFREGGTQYF.

This chain links TRBV27 with TRBJ2-1, with TRBD1 matching over 10 bases. Germline V gene sequence: CDR1 MNHEY, CDR2 SMNVEV (reference sequence). Germline trimming cut 3 bases from V and 5 bases from J; bases unmatched to any gene: 7. There are 16 residues in the CDR3. CDR3 in DNA: TGTGCCAGCAGTTTCGCCGTGGACAGGGGGAACAATGAGCAGTTCTTC. Translating it yields CASSFAVDRGNNEQFF.

The chain uses TRBV30 and TRBJ1-1; no clear D gene. Per the germline V gene, CDR1 is GTSNPN and CDR2 is SVGIG (reference sequence). V was pared by 4 bases and J by 1 base, with 13 bases between. The length of the CDR3 is 14 residues. The CDR3 here is CAWNQRVQNTEAFF. The DNA for the CDR3 is TGTGCCTGGAACCAACGGGTCCAGAACACTGAAGCTTTCTTT. Combining the CDR3 with reference TRBV30 and TRBJ1-1 gives the whole variable domain SQTIHQWPATLVQPVGSPLSLECTVEGTSNPNLYWYRQAAGRGLQLLFYSVGIGQISSEVPQNLSASRPQDRQFILSSKKLLLSDSGFYLCAWNQRVQNTEAFFGQGTRLTVV.

The V call is TRBV28, the J call TRBJ2-3, with D possibly TRBD2 on 7 matching bases. This CDR3 region has 15 residues. Trimming removed 3 bases from V and 6 bases from J, with 16 bases in between. CDR1 MDHEN and CDR2 SYDVKM come from the germline V gene. The CDR3 region has the DNA TGTGCCAGCAGTTTGGGGGGCGGGAGTGGCGATACGCAGTATTTT. It translates to CASSLGGGSGDTQYF.

In this sample, this clone turned up once. This sequence joins TRBV5-6 and TRBJ2-2; weak D call: TRBD2 (5 bases). This CDR3 is built from 15 residues. V was pared by 1 base and J by 6 bases, with 13 bases between. The germline V gene has CDR1 SGHDT and CDR2 YYEEEE. The CDR3 protein is CASSLRQAGSGELFF. The CDR3 bases are TGTGCCAGCAGCTTGAGGCAGGCGGGTTCCGGGGAGCTGTTTTTT.

DNA for the CDR3: TGCGCCAGCAGCTTTACTTTAGCGGGAGTGAACACCGGGGAGCTGTTTTTT. It specifies CASSFTLAGVNTGELFF. The chain couples TRBV5-1 to TRBJ2-2, with 9 positions matching TRBD2. Germline V gene sequence: CDR1 SGHRS, CDR2 YFSETQ. V shed 2 bases and J 1 base; nucleotides not matched to a gene: 6. The CDR3 has 17 residues.

This chain uses TRBV6-6 with TRBJ1-2; 7 bases are shared with TRBD1. The CDR3 consists of 13 residues. Germline CDR1 is MNHNY and CDR2 is SVGAGI (reference sequence). The J segment lost 4 bases and the V segment lost 5 bases, leaving 4 bases of the junction unmatched. Here the CDR3 DNA reads TGTGCCAGCAGTACGACAGGGACCTATGGCTACACCTTC. This codes for CASSTTGTYGYTF.

As to this clone: Other nucleotide sequences from this sample produce the same CDR3. This rearrangement joins TRBV5-1 to TRBJ2-1; 14 nucleotides match TRBD2. The CDR3 sequence is 16 residues long. The trim removed 0 bases at V and 6 bases at J, leaving 2 bases unmatched. Germline CDR1 and CDR2: SGHRS and YFSETQ. CDR3 region: CASSLGGLAGVNEQFF. Here the CDR3 DNA reads TGCGCCAGCAGCTTGGGGGGACTAGCGGGAGTCAATGAGCAGTTCTTC.

The V call is TRBV7-3, the J call TRBJ1-1; weak D call: TRBD1 (5 bases). Germline V lookup: CDR1 SGHTA, CDR2 FQGTGA. Trimming took 0 bases from V and 8 from J, leaving 10 bases between them. The length of the CDR3 is 13 residues. The CDR3 protein is CASSLTKGSEAFF. CDR3 in DNA: TGTGCCAGCAGCTTAACGAAGGGGTCCGAAGCTTTCTTT. The entire variable domain, with the rest obtained from reference TRBV7-3 and TRBJ1-1, is as follows: GAGVSQTPSNKVTEKGKYVELRCDPISGHTALYWYRQSLGQGPEFLIYFQGTGAADDSGLPNDRFFAVRPEGSVSTLKIQRTERGDSAVYLCASSLTKGSEAFFGQGTRLTVV.

V is TRBV7-9 and J is TRBJ2-5; tentative D call: TRBD2 (6 bases). Germline assignment: CDR1 SEHNR and CDR2 FQNEAQ (reference sequence). Trimming removed 4 bases at V and 5 bases at J, with 17 bases between. The CDR3 runs 15 residues. CDR3 sequence (DNA): TGTGCCAGCAGCTCCCGGGACGGTGGAGGGGAGACCCAGTACTTC. As protein: CASSSRDGGGETQYF.

This clone was counted only a few times. The chain is built from TRBV30 and TRBJ1-1; unclear D gene. This CDR3 spans 13 amino acids. V gave up 2 bases and J gave up 5 bases, with 12 bases separating them. Germline V gives CDR1 GTSNPN, CDR2 SVGIG (reference sequence). The CDR3 sequence: CAWSTGGGTEAFF. CDR3 in DNA: TGTGCCTGGAGTACCGGTGGAGGGACTGAAGCTTTCTTT.

This clone was counted a single time. The V and J genes are TRBV29-1 and TRBJ2-1; TRBD1 matches at 9 bases. Germline CDR1 is SQVTM and CDR2 is ANQGSEA. Trimming at V came to 2 bases and at J to 12 bases, leaving 8 bases not matched to a gene. The CDR3 contains 13 residues. CDR3 amino acids: CSVEFGQGTGQFF. DNA for the CDR3: TGCAGCGTTGAATTCGGACAGGGGACAGGGCAGTTCTTC.

This clone was seen once. The chain links TRBV10-2 to TRBJ2-1, with 10 bases lining up with TRBD2. The CDR3 spans 17 residues. The germline V gene has CDR1 WSHSY and CDR2 SAAADI. Trimming cost V 0 bases and J 7 bases; bases outside gene matches: 9. As DNA, the CDR3 is TGCGCCAGCAGTGAGTCAGCTCTAGCGGGAGTTTTGAATGAGCAGTTCTTC. Translating gives CASSESALAGVLNEQFF.

The rearrangement joins TRBV7-8 to TRBJ2-7; a weak D match, TRBD1 (6 bases). The germline V gene has CDR1 SGHVS and CDR2 FQNEAQ. The CDR3 contains 16 residues. Trimming left V 0 bases short and J 4 bases short, with 16 bases between. The CDR3 sequence: CASSLAPGQPKYEQYF. DNA for the CDR3: TGTGCCAGCAGCTTAGCGCCCGGACAGCCTAAATACGAGCAGTACTTC.

V and J are TRBV19 and TRBJ2-7, with TRBD2 as a possible D gene (7 bases). Germline loops: CDR1 LNHDA, CDR2 SQIVND (reference sequence). Trimming pared 3 bases from V and 3 bases from J, leaving 15 bases between. CDR3 length equals 15 residues. The CDR3 nucleotides read TGTGCCAGTAGTATTAGGGGGGGCAGTTTCTACGAGCAGTACTTC. Translated: CASSIRGGSFYEQYF.

The chain links TRBV5-1 to TRBJ2-3, with TRBD1 matching over 10 bases. With 4 bases clipped from V and 6 bases from J, the junction kept 14 bases outside the gene matches. Germline V gene lookup returns CDR1 SGHRS and CDR2 YFSETQ. This CDR3 has 17 amino acids. CDR3 bases: TGCGCCAGCAGCCTAGACTACGGGACAGGGGTCGTTGATACGCAGTATTTT. It yields the protein CASSLDYGTGVVDTQYF. Full variable domain (remainder filled in from reference TRBV5-1 and TRBJ2-3): KAGVTQTPRYLIKTRGQQVTLSCSPISGHRSVSWYQQTPGQGLQFLFEYFSETQRNKGNFPGRFSGRQFSNSRSEMNVSTLELGDSALYLCASSLDYGTGVVDTQYFGPGTRLTVL.

This clone was counted only a few times. V is TRBV10-2 and J is TRBJ2-1; TRBD2 is a possible D gene (6 bases). This CDR3 comprises 16 residues. Germline CDR1 and CDR2: WSHSY and SAAADI. V shed 7 bases and J shed 8 bases, with 24 bases lying between them. CDR3 region: CASNLARISPVDEQFF. DNA for the CDR3: TGCGCCAGCAATCTAGCGAGGATCTCTCCGGTTGATGAGCAGTTCTTC.